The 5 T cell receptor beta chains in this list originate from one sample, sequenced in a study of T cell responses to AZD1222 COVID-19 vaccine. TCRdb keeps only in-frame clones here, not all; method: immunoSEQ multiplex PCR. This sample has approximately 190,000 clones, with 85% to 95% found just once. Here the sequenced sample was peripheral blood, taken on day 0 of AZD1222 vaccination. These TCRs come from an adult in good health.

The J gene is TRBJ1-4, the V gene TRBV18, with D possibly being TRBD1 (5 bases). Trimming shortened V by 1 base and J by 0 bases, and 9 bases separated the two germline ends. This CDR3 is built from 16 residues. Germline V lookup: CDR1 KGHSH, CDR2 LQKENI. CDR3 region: CASSPLTGATNEKLFF. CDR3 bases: TGTGCCAGCTCACCACTTACAGGCGCAACTAATGAAAAACTGTTTTTT.

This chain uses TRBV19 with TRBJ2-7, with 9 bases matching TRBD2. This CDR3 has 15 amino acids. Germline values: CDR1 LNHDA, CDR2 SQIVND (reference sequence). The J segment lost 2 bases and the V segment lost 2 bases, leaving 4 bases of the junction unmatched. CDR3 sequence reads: CASSIRSGGTYEQYF. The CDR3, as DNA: TGTGCCAGTAGTATACGAAGCGGGGGGACCTACGAGCAGTACTTC.

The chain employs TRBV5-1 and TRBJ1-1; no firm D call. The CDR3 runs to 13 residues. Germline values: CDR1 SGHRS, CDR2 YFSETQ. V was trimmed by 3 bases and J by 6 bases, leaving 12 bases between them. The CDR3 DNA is TGCGCCAGCAGCTCGACGTATACGCCTGAAGCTTTCTTT. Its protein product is CASSSTYTPEAFF.

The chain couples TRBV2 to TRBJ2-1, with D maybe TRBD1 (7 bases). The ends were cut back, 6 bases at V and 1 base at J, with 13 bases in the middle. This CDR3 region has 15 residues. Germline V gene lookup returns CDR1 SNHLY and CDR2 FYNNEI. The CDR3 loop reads CASSAGQTSYNEQFF. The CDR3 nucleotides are TGTGCCAGCAGCGCGGGACAGACTTCCTACAATGAGCAGTTCTTC.

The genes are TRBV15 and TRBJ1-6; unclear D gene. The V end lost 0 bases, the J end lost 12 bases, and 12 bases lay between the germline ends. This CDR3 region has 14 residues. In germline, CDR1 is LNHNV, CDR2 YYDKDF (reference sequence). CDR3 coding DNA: TGTGCCACCAGCAGAGATCGGGCAGTACAACCCCTCCACTTT. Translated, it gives CATSRDRAVQPLHF.